The 23 T cell receptor beta chains below come from one sample, sequenced in a study of CD8+ T cells in alopecia areata. Extraction and reverse transcription of RNA yielded cDNA as the sequencing template. This table comes from immunoSEQ multiplex PCR, and its TCRdb copy is limited to in-frame clones, with some not included. Among fewer than 200,000 clones listed, 50% to 75% were seen once. Specimen: CD4+ T cells sorted from blood, collected at week 0. All receptors come from a human donor with alopecia areata.

This sequence joins TRBV6-6 and TRBJ1-6; D is unclear. The germline CDR1 and CDR2 sequences are MNHNY and SVGAGI (reference sequence). The length of the CDR3 is 14 residues. Trimming removed 2 bases at V and 10 bases at J, with 12 bases between. The CDR3 here is CASSYNGPGSPLHF. The DNA for the CDR3 is TGTGCCAGCAGTTACAATGGGCCCGGGTCACCCCTCCACTTT.

The chain combines TRBV29-1 with TRBJ2-5; 7 bases align to TRBD2. Germline V gene data show CDR1 as SQVTM and CDR2 as ANQGSEA. This CDR3 contains 13 residues. The V segment lost 3 bases and the J segment 5 bases; nucleotides outside the gene matches: 6. The DNA for the CDR3 is TGCAGCGTTGATAGGGGAGGGATGGAGACCCAGTACTTC. Amino acid sequence: CSVDRGGMETQYF.

This clone was recorded only once. V usage is TRBV5-1 and J usage is TRBJ1-5; 7 nucleotides align to TRBD1. V shed 2 bases, J shed 1 base, and the junction held 3 bases outside the gene matches. Looked up from germline, CDR1 is SGHRS and CDR2 is YFSETQ. The CDR3 runs 15 residues. CDR3 sequence (DNA): TGCGCCAGCAGCTTATCAGGGGGAAGCAATCAGCCCCAGCATTTT. Its protein is CASSLSGGSNQPQHF.

The rearrangement uses TRBV30 and TRBJ2-6, with D possibly being TRBD1 (5 bases). The length of the CDR3 is 15 residues. With 4 bases removed from V and 4 bases from J, the gap between germline ends came to 14 bases. CDR1 is GTSNPN, CDR2 SVGIG, per germline (reference sequence). The CDR3 sequence: CAWTRTRAGANVLTF. The DNA of the CDR3 is TGTGCCTGGACGAGAACCAGGGCCGGGGCCAACGTCCTGACTTTC. The whole variable domain, remainder taken from reference TRBV30 and TRBJ2-6, is SQTIHQWPATLVQPVGSPLSLECTVEGTSNPNLYWYRQAAGRGLQLLFYSVGIGQISSEVPQNLSASRPQDRQFILSSKKLLLSDSGFYLCAWTRTRAGANVLTFGAGSRLTVL.

J is TRBJ1-5 and V is TRBV7-8; 9 bases align to TRBD1. This CDR3 is 18 amino acids long. V dropped 3 bases and J dropped 0; count of bases not matched to a gene: 9. Germline values: CDR1 SGHVS, CDR2 FQNEAQ. CDR3 residues: CASSFRTGAGYSNQPQHF. CDR3 DNA sequence: TGTGCCAGCAGCTTCCGGACAGGGGCAGGGTATAGCAATCAGCCCCAGCATTTT.

The chain joins TRBV18 to TRBJ2-7, with 10 bases identical to TRBD1. This CDR3 region has 14 residues. The germline gives CDR1 KGHSH, CDR2 LQKENI. V shed 3 bases, J shed 7 bases, and the junction held 6 bases outside the gene matches. The CDR3 DNA is TGTGCCAGCTCACCCGGGACAGGGGCTCGGGAGCAGTACTTC. Residues: CASSPGTGAREQYF.

The chain is built from TRBV29-1 and TRBJ2-7; D might be TRBD1 (5 bases). The CDR3 has 12 amino acids. Germline-derived CDR1 and CDR2 are SQVTM and ANQGSEA. Trimming left V 4 bases short and J 6 bases short, with 13 bases between. The CDR3 DNA is TGCAGCGTTGGGCCTTCAGGGTTCGAGCAGTACTTC. The encoded protein is CSVGPSGFEQYF.

The chain has TRBV30 and TRBJ2-5; 7 nucleotides align to TRBD1. The CDR3 is made up of 16 amino acids. With 3 bases clipped from V and 3 bases from J, the junction kept 13 bases outside the gene matches. Germline CDR1 reads GTSNPN; CDR2 reads SVGIG (reference sequence). The CDR3 sequence is CAWRGTRADRKETQYF. CDR3 bases: TGTGCCTGGAGGGGAACAAGAGCGGACAGGAAAGAGACCCAGTACTTC.

The genes are TRBV5-1 and TRBJ1-1; no clear D. Trimming left V 6 bases short and J 0 bases short, with 15 bases between. Germline CDR1 is SGHRS and CDR2 is YFSETQ. The CDR3 consists of 15 residues. The CDR3 DNA follows: TGCGCCAGCAACCCAGCGGGAAACCTGAACACTGAAGCTTTCTTT. As protein: CASNPAGNLNTEAFF.

The V call is TRBV30, the J call TRBJ1-2; D is possibly TRBD1 (5 bases). Per the germline V gene, CDR1 is GTSNPN and CDR2 is SVGIG (reference sequence). The CDR3 spans 14 residues. V lost 1 base and J 8 bases, leaving 17 bases between the germline ends. The DNA of the CDR3 is TGTGCCTGGAGTGCCCTAAGGGGTTTTGGGGGCTACACCTTC. Translated, it gives CAWSALRGFGGYTF. Supplemented by reference TRBV30 and TRBJ1-2, the full variable domain reads SQTIHQWPATLVQPVGSPLSLECTVEGTSNPNLYWYRQAAGRGLQLLFYSVGIGQISSEVPQNLSASRPQDRQFILSSKKLLLSDSGFYLCAWSALRGFGGYTFGSGTRLTVV.

The chain has TRBV7-9 and TRBJ2-5; 9 nucleotides match TRBD1. CDR1 SEHNR and CDR2 FQNEAQ come from the germline V gene (reference sequence). The CDR3 runs 17 residues. The J segment lost 1 base and the V segment lost 1 base, leaving 7 bases of the junction unmatched. CDR3 region: CASSLGWTGDTQETQYF. The CDR3 bases are TGTGCCAGCAGCTTAGGATGGACAGGGGATACCCAAGAGACCCAGTACTTC.

This chain uses TRBV10-1 with TRBJ1-6, with D hard to call. Trimming took 4 bases from V and 8 from J, leaving 15 bases between them. Germline V gene sequence: CDR1 WNHNN, CDR2 SYGVQD (reference sequence). This CDR3 region has 15 residues. The CDR3 sequence: CASSGGLPKDSPLHF. DNA of the CDR3: TGCGCCAGCAGTGGCGGGCTTCCGAAGGATTCACCCCTCCACTTT.

The J gene is TRBJ2-7, the V gene TRBV6-5, with no clear D. Trimming took 1 base from V and 7 from J, leaving 5 bases between them. From germline, CDR1 is MNHEY and CDR2 SVGAGI. CDR3 length: 11 residues. The CDR3 sequence: CASSYLGEQYF. CDR3 nucleotides: TGTGCCAGCAGTTACTTGGGAGAGCAGTACTTC.

Only a few counts were recorded for this clone. The chain couples TRBV29-1 to TRBJ1-2; D perhaps matches TRBD1 (5 bases). V was shortened by 2 bases and J by 8 bases, with 6 bases between the two germline ends. This CDR3 has 10 amino acids. Germline-derived CDR1 and CDR2 are SQVTM and ANQGSEA. DNA for the CDR3: TGCAGCGTTGAAAGGGACGGCTACACCTTC. Its translation is CSVERDGYTF.

This clone was found a few times. This chain joins TRBV29-1 and TRBJ2-5, with D possibly being TRBD1 or TRBD2 (5 bases each). This CDR3 has 12 amino acids. Germline V gives CDR1 SQVTM, CDR2 ANQGSEA. V gave up 3 bases and J gave up 1 base, with 6 bases separating them. The CDR3 coding sequence is TGCAGCGTTGATGGGGGCCAAGAGACCCAGTACTTC. Translating gives CSVDGGQETQYF.

This clone was picked up one time. The chain links TRBV29-1 to TRBJ1-2; tentative D call: TRBD1 (6 bases). The germline V gene has CDR1 SQVTM and CDR2 ANQGSEA. This CDR3 is 14 amino acids long. V shed 3 bases and J shed 4 bases, with 15 bases lying between them. The CDR3 loop reads CSVDLGQGSYGYTF. DNA for the CDR3: TGCAGCGTTGATCTTGGGCAGGGGAGCTATGGCTACACCTTC.

J is TRBJ1-2 and V is TRBV6-5; TRBD1 aligns across 7 bases. In germline, CDR1 is MNHEY, CDR2 SVGAGI. V was pared by 4 bases and J by 8 bases, with 4 bases of the junction left unmatched. The CDR3 sequence is 12 residues long. The CDR3 DNA reads as TGTGCCAGCAGTTCGACAGGGTTCGGCTACACCTTC. The encoded protein is CASSSTGFGYTF.

The V call is TRBV30, the J call TRBJ1-3; D not certain. The CDR3 spans 15 residues. CDR1 GTSNPN and CDR2 SVGIG come from the germline V gene (reference sequence). V was trimmed by 0 bases and J by 0 bases, leaving 9 bases between them. CDR3 region: CAWSVAGSSGNTIYF. As DNA, the CDR3 is TGTGCCTGGAGTGTTGCGGGCAGCTCTGGAAACACCATATATTTT.

This clone was seen a few times. The chain is built from TRBV29-1 and TRBJ1-1; D possibly corresponds to TRBD1 (5 bases). The CDR3 loop spans 14 amino acids. Germline V gene sequence: CDR1 SQVTM, CDR2 ANQGSEA. V was trimmed by 4 bases and J by 4 bases, leaving 16 bases between them. The CDR3 is CSVGLQGKITEAFF. The DNA for the CDR3 is TGCAGCGTTGGGCTTCAGGGAAAGATCACTGAAGCTTTCTTT.

This clone was seen a few times. The V gene is TRBV7-2, the J gene TRBJ2-1; D is unclear. Germline V gene sequence: CDR1 SGHTA, CDR2 FQGNSA. This CDR3 has 14 amino acids. The V end was cut by 0 bases, the J end by 0 bases, with 3 bases between. Here the CDR3 DNA reads TGTGCCAGCAGCTTAGCCAGCTCCTACAATGAGCAGTTCTTC. Translating it yields CASSLASSYNEQFF.

V gene TRBV30 combines with J gene TRBJ2-7, with 12 bases matching TRBD1. From germline, CDR1 is GTSNPN and CDR2 SVGIG (reference sequence). The V gene end was trimmed by 2 bases and the J gene end by 5 bases; junction bases not matched to a gene: 7. The CDR3 extends over 15 amino acids. This chain's CDR3 is CAWSKRGTGGDEQYF. In DNA, the CDR3 is TGTGCCTGGAGTAAACGGGGGACAGGGGGCGACGAGCAGTACTTC. Variable domain in full (rest from reference TRBV30 and TRBJ2-7): SQTIHQWPATLVQPVGSPLSLECTVEGTSNPNLYWYRQAAGRGLQLLFYSVGIGQISSEVPQNLSASRPQDRQFILSSKKLLLSDSGFYLCAWSKRGTGGDEQYFGPGTRLTVT.

The gene calls are TRBV6-5 and TRBJ2-1, with 8 bases aligning to TRBD1. V shed 6 bases and J 1 base; nucleotides not matched to a gene: 5. In germline, CDR1 is MNHEY, CDR2 SVGAGI. The CDR3 loop spans 15 amino acids. CDR3 loop: CASRSTGGSYNEQFF. The CDR3 DNA reads TGTGCCAGCAGGTCAACAGGGGGTTCCTACAATGAGCAGTTCTTC.

V usage is TRBV30 and J usage is TRBJ1-1; D is undetermined. The length of the CDR3 is 15 residues. In germline, CDR1 is GTSNPN, CDR2 SVGIG (reference sequence). V shed 0 bases and J shed 0 bases, with 11 bases lying between them. CDR3 sequence: CAWSVTAHMNTEAFF. In nucleotides, the CDR3 is TGTGCCTGGAGTGTTACGGCTCACATGAACACTGAAGCTTTCTTT.